The subject of this entry is one T cell receptor (beta chain). The antigen is not known. These data come from a study of cytomegalovirus exposure and HLA in healthy donors. With V trimmed by 1 base and J by 7 bases, 9 bases remained unmatched. The CDR3 runs to 15 residues. Germline CDR1 and CDR2: SGHTA and FQGNSA. Study results and caveats: Most TCR sequences showed up rarely, but some public TCRs showed up in many donors. A later analysis associated some 18,000 TCR beta sequences with HLA alleles at a 0.05 false discovery rate.

The PCR employed 60 Vbeta primers together with 13 Jbeta primers. Some clones are missing from TCRdb's copy, which holds only in-frame ones; the method was immunoSEQ multiplex PCR. The data show over 200,000 clones, 77% seen once. The chain uses TRBV7-2 and TRBJ1-1, with 7 bases fitting TRBD1. Sequencing was done on a sample of PBMCs. This TCR was sampled from a woman aged 60-75 years in good health and CMV-seropositive. The chain's CDR3 is CASSLVTGAVGEAFF. CDR3 DNA: TGTGCCAGCAGCTTAGTCACAGGGGCGGTGGGTGAAGCTTTCTTT. The variable domain in full, with the rest retrieved from reference TRBV7-2 and TRBJ1-1, is GAGVSQSPSNKVTEKGKDVELRCDPISGHTALYWYRQSLGQGLEFLIYFQGNSAPDKSGLPSDRFSAERTGGSVSTLTIQRTQQEDSAVYLCASSLVTGAVGEAFFGQGTRLTVV.